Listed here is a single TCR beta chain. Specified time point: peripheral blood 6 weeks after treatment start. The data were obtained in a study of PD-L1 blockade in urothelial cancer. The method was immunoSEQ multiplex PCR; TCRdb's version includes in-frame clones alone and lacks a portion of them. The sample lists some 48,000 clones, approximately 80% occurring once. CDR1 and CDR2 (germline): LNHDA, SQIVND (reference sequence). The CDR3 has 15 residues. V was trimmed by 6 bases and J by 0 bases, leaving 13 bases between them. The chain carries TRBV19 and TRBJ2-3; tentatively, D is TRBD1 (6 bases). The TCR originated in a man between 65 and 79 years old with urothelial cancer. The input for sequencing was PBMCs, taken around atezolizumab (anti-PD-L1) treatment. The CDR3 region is CASSSQGLSTDTQYF. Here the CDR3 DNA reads TGTGCCAGTAGCTCCCAGGGGCTGAGCACAGATACGCAGTATTTT.